Sequencing of this TCR beta chain was carried out in a study of blood T cell repertoires in COVID-19. Study-level information: From T cells, B-cell-depleted T cells, or PBMCs came the material, which was cDNA or gDNA.

V lost 6 bases and J lost 5; bases outside the gene matches: 9. This CDR3 region has 14 residues. CDR1 is KGHSH and CDR2 is LQKENI in the germline V gene. This table comes from immunoSEQ multiplex PCR, and its TCRdb copy is limited to in-frame clones, with some not included. The sample records around 150,000 clones, 89% being singletons. The chain couples TRBV18 to TRBJ2-7, with 8 bases identical to TRBD1. This TCR derives from a man between 60 and 75 years old with acute or convalescent COVID-19. The sequenced material came from peripheral blood. The CDR3 protein is CASSARTGLNEQYF. Written as DNA, the CDR3 is TGTGCCAGCTCCGCACGGACAGGGCTGAACGAGCAGTACTTC.